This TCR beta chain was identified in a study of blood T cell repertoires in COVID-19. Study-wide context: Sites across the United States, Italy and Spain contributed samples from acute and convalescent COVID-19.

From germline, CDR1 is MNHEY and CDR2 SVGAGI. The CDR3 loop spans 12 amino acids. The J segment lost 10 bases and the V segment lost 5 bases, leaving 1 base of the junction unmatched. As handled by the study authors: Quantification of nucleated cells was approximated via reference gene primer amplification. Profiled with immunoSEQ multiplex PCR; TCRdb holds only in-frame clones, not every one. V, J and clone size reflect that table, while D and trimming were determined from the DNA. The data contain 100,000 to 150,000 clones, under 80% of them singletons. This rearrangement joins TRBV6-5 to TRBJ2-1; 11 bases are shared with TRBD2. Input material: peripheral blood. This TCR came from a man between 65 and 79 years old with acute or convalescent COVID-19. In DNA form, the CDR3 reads TGTGCCAGCAGTAGGACTAGCGGGGAGCAGTTCTTC. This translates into CASSRTSGEQFF.